This note documents a single TCR beta chain sequence. It has no known antigen specificity. The input lacks base qualities; no much larger clone sits a single base away. This sample was taken from a study of shared clonotypes between healthy human individuals (dated by TCRdb to 2020 to 2022). General notes on the study: The cohort comprised two women and three men aged 18 to 49 years. For each donor, CD4 naive and CD4 memory were each given three plates, CD8 naive was given two plates, and CD8 memory was given one plate. To estimate repertoire size and how much clonotype sharing occurs between individuals, the study deeply sequenced the blood TCR repertoires of five or six healthy adults. To increase sequencing depth and limit assay-specific biases, different laboratories used diverse techniques to prepare libraries and sequence TCR repertoires. Leukapheresis yielded between about 0.85 and 9 billion PBMCs per donor.

From the cysteine up to the phenylalanine, the CDR3 has a length of 14 residues. Only the CDR3 DNA is retained, 42 bases long and in frame from the first base. The germline V gene encodes CDR1 MRHNA and CDR2 SNTAGT. Trimming at the junction amounts to 4 bases on V and 4 bases on J, and the germline ends lie 10 bases apart. TCR CDR3 regions were amplified from genomic DNA by multiplex PCR using the deep immunoSEQ assay. For each cell subset, the extracted genomic DNA was distributed evenly across all wells of several immunoSEQ 96-well plates, and each plate served as one replicate. For sorted subsets, 200 ng of genomic DNA, equivalent to 30,000 or so T cell genomes, went into each replicate PCR. Purified libraries were measured with a Qubit 3.0 fluorometer, size-checked on a Bioanalyzer 2100, and measured again with the KAPA Library Quantification kit. Every immunoSEQ 96-well plate was sequenced on a separate single-read 150-cycle Illumina NextSeq 550 flow cell. For the original study's pipeline: Because the immunoSEQ output held only junctional sequences and lacked quality scores, the filtering could not match the filtering applied to full-length reads. Sequences were annotated with PyIR, a Python wrapper for IgBLAST v1.9, using IMGT germline references to assign V/J genes and CDR3. Reads with weak V/J assignments (E-value above 1e-6), missing CDR3, stop codons, out-of-frame junctions, or ambiguous translated residues were removed. V3J clonotypes were defined as sequences sharing the same inferred V gene, J gene, and CDR3 amino acid sequence. Percentage overlap between repertoires was computed as shared unique clonotypes divided by the size of the smaller repertoire. Repertoire richness was assessed with RTK rarefaction, the Chao1 estimator, and Recon v2.1 estimates of unobserved clonotypes. Generation probabilities for all TCRbeta clonotypes obtained by the gDNA method from a handful of donors were computed using OLGA. TCRdb took this table from immuneACCESS and kept in-frame rearrangements with V and J called. Such tables lack part of the clones; where checked against another copy, unresolved V genes explain under half of the gap, and the rest is unexplained. The DNA gave D and trimming, while V, J and clone size come from that table. This sample has some 2,100,000 clones in its table, and 85% to 95% of those were observed once. Together, the top ten hold around 1.7% of the sample.

General conclusions and limits of the study: Sampling was limited to blood, and TCR repertoires in tissue likely differ from TCR repertoires in blood. Because the study included only a small number of donors, the genetic and exposure-history diversity represented was limited. Naive subsets generally had larger estimated clonotype richness than memory subsets. Pairwise subsampling led to the expectation that sequencing depth would affect the degree of clonotype sharing among donors. Even with the large sequencing depth, rarefaction of the sorted-subset datasets indicated that sequencing was incomplete. Roughly 5% of naive CD4, 3.5% of naive CD8, about 2.4% of memory CD4, and roughly 0.4% of memory CD8 clonotypes were shared across several donors. Clonotypes shared by all four sorted-subset donors showed higher generation probabilities than non-shared clonotypes.

For the CD8 naive samples, CD45RO-negative cells were positively selected for CCR7, yielding a CD45RA+CCR7+ population from which TemRA cells were excluded. Donors were healthy HIV-negative adults with no recently reported acute infections or vaccinations. Every donor was a Caucasian adult residing in Nashville, Tennessee, USA. Blood was collected by leukapheresis, and PBMCs were isolated by Ficoll-Histopaque density gradient centrifugation and then cryopreserved in liquid nitrogen vapor phase. Analytical flow cytometry was used to check the purity and quantity of each magnetically sorted T cell population. From each sorted fraction, genomic DNA was isolated and quantified by UV absorbance on a Nanodrop 2000c.

The sample was naive CD8+ T cells from PBMCs. The cell subset or site label corresponds to: CD45RA+CCR7+. The TCR sequence derives from a man younger than 35 in good health. Some clones in this sample may be carry-over from other donors' samples. Recombination joined TRBV6-4 with TRBJ2-2; the D gene is not confidently resolved. The nucleotide sequence reads TGTGCCAGCAGTGTGTCAATAGGCACCGGGGAGCTGTTTTTT. It translates as CASSVSIGTGELFF.